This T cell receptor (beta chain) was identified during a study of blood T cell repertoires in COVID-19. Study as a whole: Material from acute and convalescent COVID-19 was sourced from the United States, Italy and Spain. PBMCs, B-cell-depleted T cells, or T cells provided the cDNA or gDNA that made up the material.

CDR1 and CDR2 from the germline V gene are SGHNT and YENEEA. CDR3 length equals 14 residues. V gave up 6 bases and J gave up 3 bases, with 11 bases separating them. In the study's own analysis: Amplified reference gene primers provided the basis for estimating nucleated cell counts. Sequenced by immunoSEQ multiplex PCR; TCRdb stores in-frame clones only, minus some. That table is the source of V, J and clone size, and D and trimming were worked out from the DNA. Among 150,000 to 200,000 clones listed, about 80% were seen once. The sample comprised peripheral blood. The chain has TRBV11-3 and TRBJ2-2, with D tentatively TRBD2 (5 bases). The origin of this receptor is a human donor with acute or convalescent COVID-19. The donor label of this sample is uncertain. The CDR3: CASRGLRDTGELFF. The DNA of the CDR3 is TGTGCCAGCAGGGGCCTGCGGGACACCGGGGAGCTGTTTTTT.